This T cell receptor beta chain was retrieved from a study of blood T cell repertoires in COVID-19. With 4 bases removed from V and 3 bases from J, the gap between germline ends came to 11 bases. The V gene's germline CDR1 is SGHKS and CDR2 YYEKEE (reference sequence). CDR3 size: 14 residues. TCRdb's table, derived via immunoSEQ multiplex PCR, lists solely in-frame clones and lacks some. This sample has around 310,000 clones; roughly 89% occur once, and the top ten carry less than 9.5%. The TCR originated in a woman aged 25 to 39 who had recovered from COVID-19. The chain joins TRBV5-5 to TRBJ2-1, with a possible D match to TRBD1 (6 bases). Input material: PBMCs or T cells enriched from blood (not recorded which). As DNA, the CDR3 is TGTGCCAGCAGCCCAGGGGAATTCTACAATGAGCAGTTCTTC. This translates into CASSPGEFYNEQFF. Full variable domain (rest looked up from reference TRBV5-5 and TRBJ2-1): DAGVTQSPTHLIKTRGQQVTLRCSPISGHKSVSWYQQVLGQGPQFIFQYYEKEERGRGNFPDRFSARQFPNYSSELNVNALLLGDSALYLCASSPGEFYNEQFFGPGTRLTVL.